This TCR beta chain is from a study of shared clonotypes between healthy human individuals. Overall study findings and caveats: Large sequencing depth failed to make sorted-subset sequencing complete, rarefaction showed.

A CD45RA+ naive subset and a CD45RA-negative memory subset were split from CD4+ cells. With respect to this clone: The antigen is undetermined.

It was about 190 ng DNA, around 33,000 T cell genomes, that sorted-subset replicate PCRs used. Clones were sequenced by immunoSEQ multiplex PCR, and TCRdb holds only the in-frame ones, with some missing. The sample gives 1.6 million or so clones, around 98.5% of which show up once; around 0.38% is in the top ten. The receptor's source is a man aged 25-45 years in good health. Sequencing was performed on naive CD4+ T cells sorted from blood. The subset here: CD45RA+ positively selected.

This chain's CDR3 is CASSDEASGPNTQYF. The CDR3 DNA is TGTGCCAGCAGTGACGAGGCTAGCGGCCCAAATACGCAGTATTTT. V gene TRBV2 combines with J gene TRBJ2-3, with TRBD2 identical over 7 bases. The CDR3 loop spans 15 amino acids. The germline V gene has CDR1 SNHLY and CDR2 FYNNEI. Losses at the gene ends were 3 bases for V and 7 bases for J; bases not matched to a gene: 10. Complete variable domain (other parts from reference TRBV2 and TRBJ2-3): EPEVTQTPSHQVTQMGQEVILRCVPISNHLYFYWYRQILGQKVEFLVSFYNNEISEKSEIFDDQFSVERPDGSNFTLKIRSTKLEDSAMYFCASSDEASGPNTQYFGPGTRLTVL.